The 27 T cell receptor beta chains in this list originate from one sample, sequenced in a study of early T cells in non-severe SARS-CoV-2 infection. TCRdb used MiXCR to reprocess the 5' RACE reads, holding one entry per CDR3 protein. The sample has approximately 70,000 distinct CDR3 sequences; around 13% are singletons. The sequenced sample consisted of whole blood. The receptors originated from an adult who was a healthcare worker with PCR-confirmed SARS-CoV-2 infection or an uninfected control (not recorded which).

The V gene is TRBV4-1, the J gene TRBJ2-7; weak D call: TRBD2 (7 bases). V dropped 6 bases and J dropped 0 bases, with 18 bases sitting between them. The CDR3 totals 16 residues. CDR1 and CDR2 from the germline V gene are MGHRA and YSYEKL. CDR3 amino acids: CASRHLWRGPSYEQYF. CDR3 DNA: TGCGCCAGCAGACACCTGTGGCGGGGGCCCTCCTACGAGCAGTACTTC.

The rearrangement joins TRBV12-3 or TRBV12-4 to TRBJ1-1; 8 nucleotides match TRBD1. Germline trimming cut 5 bases from V and 5 bases from J; bases unmatched to any gene: 7. CDR3 length equals 14 residues. The CDR3 bases are TGTGCCAGCAGTGAGGACAGGGTGAGAACTGAAGCTTTCTTT. It encodes CASSEDRVRTEAFF.

This clonotype showed up just a few times. The V and J genes are TRBV5-1 and TRBJ2-1; 7 bases are a match to TRBD1. This CDR3 region has 13 residues. CDR1 and CDR2 from the germline V gene are SGHRS and YFSETQ. J gave up 6 bases and V 5 bases, and 5 bases lay outside the gene matches. CDR3 loop: CASRMTGRNEQFF. In DNA, the CDR3 is TGCGCCAGCAGGATGACAGGGCGCAATGAGCAGTTCTTC.

This clonotype appeared many times. The chain employs TRBV18 and TRBJ2-4; D call uncertain. The CDR3 has 16 amino acids. Trimming shortened V by 0 bases and J by 0 bases, and 9 bases separated the two germline ends. Germline CDR1 KGHSH, CDR2 LQKENI. The CDR3 sequence is CASSPPVGLAKNIQYF. In DNA, the CDR3 is TGTGCCAGCTCACCACCGGTGGGTCTAGCCAAAAACATTCAGTACTTC.

This clonotype was seen more than once but under ten times. V and J are TRBV29-1 and TRBJ2-7; D perhaps matches TRBD1 (6 bases). Trimming removed 3 bases from V and 2 bases from J, with 8 bases in between. Germline lookup yields CDR1 SQVTM and CDR2 ANQGSEA. This CDR3 contains 12 residues. The DNA for the CDR3 is TGCAGCGTTGACAGGGGACCCTACGAGCAGTACTTC. This gives the protein CSVDRGPYEQYF.

The V and J genes are TRBV7-2 and TRBJ2-5, with 11 bases that match TRBD2. The CDR3 contains 18 residues. Germline V gene lookup returns CDR1 SGHTA and CDR2 FQGNSA. Trimming at V came to 5 bases and at J to 5 bases, leaving 16 bases not matched to a gene. The CDR3 region is CASSLLRTSGPAGETQYF. The CDR3 coding sequence is TGTGCCAGCAGCCTGCTGAGGACTAGCGGGCCAGCGGGGGAGACCCAGTACTTC.

The V and J genes are TRBV20-1 and TRBJ2-7, with 11 bases matching TRBD1. After removal of 2 bases from V and 5 bases from J, the junction contained 8 bases not matched to a gene. The CDR3 extends over 15 amino acids. The germline V gene has CDR1 DFQATT and CDR2 SNEGSKA (reference sequence). The CDR3 spells CSARPGTGGDDEQYF. CDR3 nucleotide sequence: TGCAGTGCTAGACCCGGGACAGGGGGTGACGACGAGCAGTACTTC.

Ten or more counts support this clonotype. The chain employs TRBV7-2 and TRBJ2-2; D call uncertain. The CDR3 contains 15 residues. The germline gives CDR1 SGHTA, CDR2 FQGNSA. V lost 4 bases to trimming and J lost 4 bases, with 13 bases between them. CDR3 nucleotide sequence: TGTGCCAGCAGCTCGGCCCGCGTCGGCACCGGGGAGCTGTTTTTT. Translation gives CASSSARVGTGELFF.

This clonotype turned up a few times. This chain connects TRBV11-2 to TRBJ2-1, with 7 bases identical to TRBD1. V dropped 5 bases and J dropped 9; count of bases not matched to a gene: 4. CDR1 and CDR2 from the germline V gene are SGHAT and FQNNGV. The CDR3 is made up of 12 amino acids. CDR3 protein: CASSRQGIEQFF. CDR3 in DNA: TGTGCCAGCAGCCGACAGGGTATTGAGCAGTTCTTC.

This clonotype was observed many times. The chain couples TRBV24-1 to TRBJ1-2; a weak D match, TRBD1 (5 bases). Trimming stripped 0 bases from V and 10 bases from J, with 11 bases between. The CDR3 runs to 13 residues. Germline V gives CDR1 KGHDR, CDR2 SFDVKD. DNA of the CDR3: TGTGCCACCAGTGATTTGGGCAGGGATGACTACACCTTC. Its protein product is CATSDLGRDDYTF.

Only a few counts were recorded for this clonotype. V usage is TRBV4-1 and J usage is TRBJ2-5; D may correspond to TRBD1 or TRBD2 (6 bases each). V lost 4 bases to trimming and J lost 4 bases, with 16 bases between them. This CDR3 region has 15 residues. Germline CDR1 reads MGHRA; CDR2 reads YSYEKL. The CDR3 spells CASSPGLLGAETQYF. The CDR3 DNA reads as TGCGCCAGCAGCCCGGGACTCCTGGGGGCAGAGACCCAGTACTTC.

V is TRBV7-9 and J is TRBJ2-5, with D unresolved. This CDR3 has 13 residues. V was cut by 1 base and J by 6 bases, with 9 bases left in between. Germline CDR1 is SEHNR and CDR2 is FQNEAQ (reference sequence). The CDR3 loop is CASSLDTAKTQYF. The CDR3 DNA reads TGTGCCAGCAGCTTAGATACCGCCAAGACCCAGTACTTC.

There are many counts of this clonotype. The chain carries TRBV7-6 and TRBJ2-1, with a weak D call TRBD1 (6 bases). There are 13 residues in the CDR3. CDR1 and CDR2 from the germline V gene are SGHVS and FNYEAQ. The ends were cut back, 1 base at V and 9 bases at J, with 10 bases in the middle. For the CDR3, the DNA is TGTGCCAGCAGCTTAGACCAGGGGAGTGAGCAGTTCTTC. Its translation: CASSLDQGSEQFF.

This clonotype was detected many times. The rearrangement joins TRBV6-6 to TRBJ2-7, with D unclear. CDR3 length: 11 amino acids. V was shortened by 11 bases and J by 3 bases, with 11 bases between the two germline ends. Germline V gene sequence: CDR1 MNHNY, CDR2 SVGAGI (reference sequence). The CDR3, as DNA: TGTGCCTCGGGCGGCGGCTACGAGCAGTACTTC. It encodes CASGGGYEQYF.

This clonotype was detected only a few times. The CDR3 loop reads CASSSQGAQDEAFF. DNA for the CDR3: TGTGCCAGCTCATCACAGGGGGCGCAAGATGAAGCTTTCTTT. The chain joins TRBV18 to TRBJ1-1; 9 bases are shared with TRBD1. The ends lost 5 bases at V and 7 bases at J; junction bases unmatched: 8. Germline V gives CDR1 KGHSH, CDR2 LQKENI. The CDR3 sequence is 14 residues long.

V and J are TRBV6-6 and TRBJ1-4; no clear D gene. The CDR3 is 14 residues long. In germline, CDR1 is MNHNY, CDR2 SVGAGI (reference sequence). V lost 4 bases and J 5 bases, leaving 11 bases between the germline ends. In DNA form, the CDR3 reads TGTGCCAGCAGTTCAGTAAAATCAAATGAAAAACTGTTTTTT. Amino acids: CASSSVKSNEKLFF.

The chain recombines TRBV6-2 or TRBV6-3 with TRBJ1-5; TRBD1 aligns across 7 bases. Germline CDR1 reads MNHEY; CDR2 reads SVGEGT. J gave up 7 bases and V 0 bases, and 9 bases lay outside the gene matches. The CDR3 has 16 residues. The CDR3 spells CASSYSGRGLQQPQHF. In nucleotides, the CDR3 is TGTGCCAGCAGTTACTCAGGCAGGGGGTTACAACAGCCCCAGCATTTT.

This chain uses TRBV20-1 with TRBJ2-3, with TRBD2 matching 11 bases. V shed 4 bases, J shed 3 bases, and the junction held 6 bases outside the gene matches. The CDR3 has 15 amino acids. Per germline, CDR1 DFQATT and CDR2 SNEGSKA (reference sequence). For the CDR3, the DNA is TGCAGTGCTACGACTAGCGGGGCGGGGACAGATACGCAGTATTTT. This codes for CSATTSGAGTDTQYF.

CDR3 protein: CASSSALAGGNQETQYF. CDR3 DNA: TGCGCCAGCAGCTCAGCCCTAGCGGGAGGGAACCAAGAGACCCAGTACTTC. The chain recombines TRBV5-1 with TRBJ2-5; 12 positions agree with TRBD2. There are 17 residues in the CDR3. The V gene's germline CDR1 is SGHRS and CDR2 YFSETQ. The ends lost 3 bases at V and 0 bases at J; junction bases unmatched: 6.

This clonotype was picked up many times. The chain couples TRBV11-2 to TRBJ2-2; the D is unclear. Trimming removed 4 bases at V and 5 bases at J, with 5 bases between. CDR1 is SGHAT, CDR2 FQNNGV, per germline. This CDR3 contains 12 residues. The chain's CDR3 is CASSYQTGELFF. The CDR3 DNA reads as TGTGCCAGCAGCTACCAAACCGGGGAGCTGTTTTTT.

This clonotype was seen many times. The chain joins TRBV7-3 to TRBJ2-3; 9 bases fit TRBD1. There are 14 residues in the CDR3. Trimming removed 1 base from V and 4 bases from J; junction bases left unmatched: 0. Germline assignment: CDR1 SGHTA and CDR2 FQGTGA. CDR3 amino acids: CASSLRQGADTQYF. CDR3 coding DNA: TGTGCCAGCAGCTTAAGACAGGGGGCAGATACGCAGTATTTT.

This clonotype was detected many times. The rearrangement joins TRBV28 to TRBJ2-2, with D hard to call. V lost 3 bases and J lost 4, with 6 bases in between. The germline V gene encodes CDR1 MDHEN and CDR2 SYDVKM. The CDR3 spans 13 residues. The CDR3 sequence is CASSFMSTGELFF. CDR3 bases: TGTGCCAGCAGTTTTATGTCCACCGGGGAGCTGTTTTTT.

The chain employs TRBV20-1 and TRBJ2-5; possible D gene TRBD1, 5 bases. Trimming stripped 6 bases from V and 4 bases from J, with 12 bases between. The CDR3 has 12 amino acids. Germline V gene sequence: CDR1 DFQATT, CDR2 SNEGSKA (reference sequence). The CDR3 region has the DNA TGCAGTGCAACCCGTAGGGGAGAGACCCAGTACTTC. Translation: CSATRRGETQYF.

This clonotype was observed a few times. This rearrangement joins TRBV7-6 to TRBJ2-1; D gene unclear. The CDR3 extends over 14 amino acids. Germline V gene sequence: CDR1 SGHVS, CDR2 FNYEAQ. V was pared by 1 base and J by 8 bases, with 12 bases between. Here the CDR3 reads CASSLDPRKYEQFF. The CDR3 DNA sequence: TGTGCCAGCAGCTTAGACCCGCGGAAGTATGAGCAGTTCTTC.

This clonotype came up a few times. The chain recombines TRBV5-6 with TRBJ2-1; D is possibly TRBD1 or TRBD2 (5 bases each). The CDR3 is 16 residues long. Trimming pared 4 bases from V and 4 bases from J, leaving 18 bases between. Germline V gives CDR1 SGHDT, CDR2 YYEEEE. The CDR3 nucleotides are TGTGCCAGCAGCCTGTGGGGGTGGCTCCTTTACAATGAGCAGTTCTTC. This translates into CASSLWGWLLYNEQFF.

This sequence joins TRBV5-1 and TRBJ2-7; D is uncertain. The CDR3 consists of 14 residues. Germline V gene data show CDR1 as SGHRS and CDR2 as YFSETQ. V was trimmed by 0 bases and J by 3 bases, leaving 10 bases between them. CDR3: CASSLVPQDYEQYF. CDR3 nucleotides: TGCGCCAGCAGCTTGGTACCGCAAGACTACGAGCAGTACTTC.

This clonotype was seen ten or more times. The chain links TRBV12-3 or TRBV12-4 to TRBJ1-4; D is possibly TRBD1 (5 bases). Trimming shortened V by 4 bases and J by 7 bases, and 16 bases separated the two germline ends. The CDR3 length is 15 residues. CDR3 DNA sequence: TGTGCCAGCAGTTCGAGGGGACGGGACGGTGAAAAACTGTTTTTT. Translation: CASSSRGRDGEKLFF.